This TCR beta chain was sequenced during a study of response to subunit inactivated influenza vaccine. Whole-study findings and limits: Authors suggested seasonal influenza vaccinations each recruit few new T cells.

TCRdb independently ran MiXCR on the RT-PCR reads; one entry per CDR3 protein. The sample shows more than 700,000 distinct CDR3 sequences, less than 25% of them seen only once. The CDR3 has 15 residues. From germline, CDR1 is SGDLS and CDR2 YYNGEE. The V gene lost 3 bases and the J gene lost 6 bases, with 17 bases spanning the gap. This clonotype was detected a few times. No antigen is known for it. The clonotype comes from a man aged 45 to 65 who received an inactivated influenza vaccine. The sequenced sample was PBMCs from blood, obtained about 5 days after vaccination. The chain combines TRBV9 with TRBJ2-3; a possible D gene is TRBD1 (6 bases). CDR3 sequence (DNA): TGTGCCAGCAGCGCCTTTTCCGGGACACCCGATACGCAGTATTTT. Its translation is CASSAFSGTPDTQYF.